Following are 26 T cell receptor beta chains from one sample sequenced in a study of graft-versus-host responses after intestinal transplantation. Method: immunoSEQ multiplex PCR; TCRdb's copy keeps in-frame clones and lacks some. The data show about 150,000 clones, approximately 91% seen once. What these receptors recognize is not known. The sample consisted of unstimulated CD4+ T cells sorted from spleen or lymph node cells, taken before intestinal transplant. These receptors were collected from a human donor who received an intestinal transplant.

J is TRBJ2-1 and V is TRBV15; 8 positions match TRBD2. Trimming removed 1 base from V and 3 bases from J; junction bases left unmatched: 5. The length of the CDR3 is 16 residues. The germline V gene encodes CDR1 LNHNV and CDR2 YYDKDF (reference sequence). The CDR3 DNA sequence: TGTGCCACCAGCAGAGGTGACGGGAGGGACTACAATGAGCAGTTCTTC. The encoded protein is CATSRGDGRDYNEQFF.

The V and J genes are TRBV29-1 and TRBJ2-3, with D uncertain. Trimming removed 1 base at V and 6 bases at J, with 8 bases between. The CDR3 runs to 12 residues. The germline gives CDR1 SQVTM, CDR2 ANQGSEA. DNA for the CDR3: TGCAGCGTTGAAGGGGAAGGGGATACGCAGTATTTT. Its translation is CSVEGEGDTQYF.

The V gene is TRBV11-2, the J gene TRBJ2-2, with 7 bases lining up with TRBD2. The CDR3 contains 16 residues. The trim removed 1 base at V and 2 bases at J, leaving 4 bases unmatched. Germline V gene lookup returns CDR1 SGHAT and CDR2 FQNNGV. CDR3 amino acids: CASSLGLAVNTGELFF. The CDR3, as DNA: TGTGCCAGCAGCTTAGGACTAGCAGTTAACACCGGGGAGCTGTTTTTT.

The V and J genes are TRBV6-1 and TRBJ2-5; D not resolved. The CDR3 is 12 residues long. CDR1 and CDR2 (germline): MNHNS, SASEGT. With 8 bases removed from V and 5 bases from J, the gap between germline ends came to 12 bases. The CDR3 DNA reads TGTGCCAGCTCCCCTCTCGCGGAGACCCAGTACTTC. It is translated as CASSPLAETQYF.

This chain links TRBV5-1 with TRBJ2-2, with D perhaps given as TRBD1 or TRBD2 (5 bases each). CDR3 size: 16 residues. Trimming took off 4 bases at V and 0 bases at J, with 13 bases between the two ends. From germline, CDR1 is SGHRS and CDR2 YFSETQ. CDR3 DNA sequence: TGCGCCAGCAGCCCGCTCGGGACGGCGAACACCGGGGAGCTGTTTTTT. This codes for CASSPLGTANTGELFF.

The CDR3 DNA is TGTGCCAGCAATTCCCTCCCGGCATACAATGAGCAGTTCTTC. It translates to CASNSLPAYNEQFF. V usage is TRBV2 and J usage is TRBJ2-1; the D is unclear. V was trimmed by 7 bases and J by 4 bases, leaving 14 bases between them. The CDR3 loop spans 14 amino acids. Germline V lookup: CDR1 SNHLY, CDR2 FYNNEI.

The chain is built from TRBV5-4 and TRBJ1-2; tentative D call: TRBD1 (6 bases). The CDR3 runs 14 residues. CDR1 SGHNT and CDR2 YYREEE come from the germline V gene (reference sequence). V was pared by 5 bases and J by 8 bases, with 19 bases between. The CDR3 sequence: CASRFGAGGQGYTF. As DNA, the CDR3 is TGTGCCAGCAGGTTTGGGGCGGGGGGCCAGGGCTACACCTTC.

The chain recombines TRBV6-5 with TRBJ2-3; no clear D. This CDR3 has 14 amino acids. With 2 bases removed from V and 4 bases from J, the gap between germline ends came to 10 bases. CDR1 and CDR2 from the germline V gene are MNHEY and SVGAGI. This CDR3 reads CASSYSRPPDTQYF. The CDR3 DNA reads as TGTGCCAGCAGTTACAGTAGACCCCCAGATACGCAGTATTTT.

This clone was seen a few times. The chain employs TRBV28 and TRBJ1-2; the D is unclear. The V gene lost 5 bases and the J gene lost 2 bases, with 3 bases spanning the gap. CDR1 is MDHEN, CDR2 SYDVKM, per germline. This CDR3 is built from 11 residues. Here the CDR3 reads CASSPNYGYTF. The DNA for the CDR3 is TGTGCCAGCAGTCCCAACTATGGCTACACCTTC.

The rearrangement uses TRBV27 and TRBJ1-3, with D perhaps TRBD1 (6 bases). The V and J ends lost 6 bases and 0 bases respectively, with 12 bases between them. This CDR3 has 15 amino acids. From germline, CDR1 is MNHEY and CDR2 SMNVEV (reference sequence). Here the CDR3 DNA reads TGTGCCAGCAGCGTCACAGGGAACTCTGGAAACACCATATATTTT. Its translation: CASSVTGNSGNTIYF.

This chain links TRBV5-5 with TRBJ1-4; no firm D call. Per germline, CDR1 SGHKS and CDR2 YYEKEE (reference sequence). V was cut by 4 bases and J by 3 bases, with 16 bases left in between. The CDR3 consists of 16 residues. The CDR3 region has the DNA TGTGCCAGCAGCGGGCTTCGTATGACGTCTAATGAAAAACTGTTTTTT. The encoded protein is CASSGLRMTSNEKLFF.

The chain couples TRBV2 to TRBJ1-2; 7 nucleotides match TRBD1. The CDR3 runs 14 residues. Germline trimming cut 9 bases from V and 4 bases from J; bases unmatched to any gene: 11. CDR1 and CDR2 from the germline V gene are SNHLY and FYNNEI. In DNA, the CDR3 is TGTGCCAGGGACCGCAAACAGGGGACCTATGGCTACACCTTC. Encoded protein: CARDRKQGTYGYTF.

This chain's CDR3 is CASSFSGNQPQHF. The CDR3 region has the DNA TGTGCCAGCAGTTTCTCCGGCAATCAGCCCCAGCATTTT. The chain couples TRBV28 to TRBJ1-5; D not resolved. The CDR3 is 13 residues long. V was clipped by 3 bases and J by 2 bases, with 5 bases between them. From germline, CDR1 is MDHEN and CDR2 SYDVKM.

The chain couples TRBV28 to TRBJ2-7; no definite D call. The CDR3 is 15 amino acids. The V and J ends lost 2 bases and 2 bases respectively, with 13 bases between them. The germline CDR1 and CDR2 sequences are MDHEN and SYDVKM. The CDR3 here is CASSLRVGRPYEQYF. In DNA, the CDR3 is TGTGCCAGCAGTTTAAGAGTAGGGCGTCCCTACGAGCAGTACTTC.

The gene calls are TRBV28 and TRBJ1-2; maybe TRBD1 (5 bases). The length of the CDR3 is 14 residues. Between the trimmed V and J ends, which lost 8 bases and 2 bases, there was a span of 15 bases. The V gene's germline CDR1 is MDHEN and CDR2 SYDVKM. CDR3 sequence reads: CASATGTLNYGYTF. In nucleotides, the CDR3 is TGTGCCAGCGCAACCGGGACTTTGAACTATGGCTACACCTTC.

The rearrangement joins TRBV5-1 to TRBJ2-2; 7 bases match TRBD1. V gave up 1 base and J gave up 8 bases; unmatched junction bases: 8. The germline CDR1 and CDR2 sequences are SGHRS and YFSETQ. The CDR3 has 15 residues. The CDR3 DNA is TGCGCCAGCAGCTTGACGGTCGGGACAGCGGGGGAGCTGTTTTTT. Translating it yields CASSLTVGTAGELFF. Variable domain in full (rest from reference TRBV5-1 and TRBJ2-2): KAGVTQTPRYLIKTRGQQVTLSCSPISGHRSVSWYQQTPGQGLQFLFEYFSETQRNKGNFPGRFSGRQFSNSRSEMNVSTLELGDSALYLCASSLTVGTAGELFFGEGSRLTVL.

This clone was counted once. This rearrangement joins TRBV6-5 to TRBJ2-1, with 9 bases aligning to TRBD2. The germline V gene has CDR1 MNHEY and CDR2 SVGAGI. This CDR3 comprises 15 residues. V lost 0 bases to trimming and J lost 12 bases; unmatched junction nucleotides: 9. This CDR3 is CASSYSRLPREGQFF. DNA of the CDR3: TGTGCCAGCAGTTACTCGCGACTTCCGCGGGAGGGGCAGTTCTTC.

The chain carries TRBV7-2 and TRBJ1-2, with a possible D match to TRBD1 (5 bases). Germline CDR1 reads SGHTA; CDR2 reads FQGNSA. This CDR3 region has 16 residues. V lost 1 base, J lost 6 bases, and 18 bases lay in between. As DNA, the CDR3 is TGTGCCAGCAGCTTAGTTCGGGGGAGGGAGAAGAATGGCTACACCTTC. As protein: CASSLVRGREKNGYTF.

J is TRBJ1-2 and V is TRBV18; TRBD1 is a possible D gene (6 bases). The CDR3 totals 14 residues. Trimming took 3 bases from V and 0 from J, leaving 8 bases between them. Germline CDR1 KGHSH, CDR2 LQKENI. This CDR3 is CASSPPGANYGYTF. The CDR3 region has the DNA TGTGCCAGCTCACCTCCAGGGGCTAACTATGGCTACACCTTC.

The chain carries TRBV15 and TRBJ2-5; TRBD2 might be the D (5 bases). V lost 1 base and J lost 5, with 14 bases in between. The germline V gene encodes CDR1 LNHNV and CDR2 YYDKDF (reference sequence). The CDR3 totals 15 residues. DNA of the CDR3: TGTGCCACCAGCAGAGTCCCCGAGGTAGCGGAGACCCAGTACTTC. Amino acid sequence: CATSRVPEVAETQYF. Filled out from reference TRBV15 and TRBJ2-5, the complete variable domain reads DAMVIQNPRYQVTQFGKPVTLSCSQTLNHNVMYWYQQKSSQAPKLLFHYYDKDFNNEADTPDNFQSRRPNTSFCFLDIRSPGLGDTAMYLCATSRVPEVAETQYFGPGTRLLVL.

Remarks on this clone: Other nucleotide sequences from this sample produce the same CDR3. This chain joins TRBV10-3 and TRBJ1-1; D remains unclear. The CDR3 contains 12 residues. Deletions cut 5 bases from V and 8 bases from J, with 12 bases between. From germline, CDR1 is ENHRY and CDR2 SYGVKD. For the CDR3, the DNA is TGTGCCATCAGTTTAACCGGCTCCGAAGCTTTCTTT. Its translation: CAISLTGSEAFF.

CDR3 sequence: CASSPVWTGGVSNQPQHF. The CDR3 nucleotides are TGTGCCAGCAGCCCAGTTTGGACAGGGGGTGTTAGCAATCAGCCCCAGCATTTT. The chain combines TRBV5-5 with TRBJ1-5; 10 nucleotides line up with TRBD1. V lost 4 bases to trimming and J lost 0 bases; unmatched junction nucleotides: 10. The germline V gene encodes CDR1 SGHKS and CDR2 YYEKEE (reference sequence). The length of the CDR3 is 18 residues.

DNA for the CDR3: TGCGCCAGCAGCTTGGGGGACCGGCCCGGGGCCAACGTCCTGACTTTC. Residues: CASSLGDRPGANVLTF. The rearrangement links TRBV5-1 to TRBJ2-6; D possibly uses TRBD1 or TRBD2 (5 bases each). Germline CDR1 reads SGHRS; CDR2 reads YFSETQ. The CDR3 totals 16 residues. Trimming removed 0 bases from V and 4 bases from J, with 11 bases in between.

This chain links TRBV20-1 with TRBJ1-2; TRBD1 agrees at 8 bases. V was clipped by 8 bases and J by 8 bases; unmatched bases: 7. CDR1 is DFQATT and CDR2 is SNEGSKA in the germline V gene (reference sequence). The CDR3 covers 11 residues. CDR3 sequence reads: CSTGTGGGYTF. In nucleotides, the CDR3 is TGCAGTACCGGGACAGGTGGCGGCTACACCTTC.

This chain links TRBV14 with TRBJ2-1; D remains unclear. Germline CDR1 and CDR2: SGHDN and FVKESK. V was cut by 4 bases and J by 7 bases, with 8 bases left in between. CDR3 size: 12 residues. The CDR3 coding sequence is TGTGCCAGCAGCCTTAGTCTTAATGAGCAGTTCTTC. Translating gives CASSLSLNEQFF.

The V gene is TRBV7-8, the J gene TRBJ2-1, with 8 bases matching TRBD2. Germline CDR1 reads SGHVS; CDR2 reads FQNEAQ. V gave up 2 bases and J gave up 6 bases; unmatched junction bases: 3. This CDR3 is 14 amino acids long. The CDR3 nucleotides read TGTGCCAGCAGCTTATTGGGGACTAGCAATGAGCAGTTCTTC. This codes for CASSLLGTSNEQFF.